The following is a T cell receptor (beta chain) sequence with its context. The antigen is undetermined. The CDR3 is 14 amino acids. Germline lookup yields CDR1 SGHDT and CDR2 YYEEEE. V lost 4 bases, J lost 3 bases, and 14 bases lay in between. This entry comes from a study of cytomegalovirus exposure and HLA in healthy donors. Across the study: From donors who were HLA-typed, an early data release held about 89 million unique TCRs. Broader study findings: In a later analysis, TCR association rates varied by HLA locus: DRB1 most, HLA-C fewest. A previous analysis found most TCR beta V segments productive roughly 87% or roughly 30% of the time. A later analysis found common viral pathogens apparently linked to several of the most significant clusters.

The PCR made use of 60 Vbeta and 13 Jbeta primers. This table comes from immunoSEQ multiplex PCR, and its TCRdb copy is limited to in-frame clones, with some not included. The profile covers approximately 160,000 clones, with roughly 80% appearing a single time and more than 0.9% taken by the ten largest. This sequence joins TRBV5-6 and TRBJ2-7; D is perhaps TRBD2 (7 bases). The sequencing sample was made of PBMCs. This sequence was found in a girl aged 2 to 10 in good health and CMV-seropositive. The CDR3 nucleotides are TGTGCCAGCAGCCCGGGGGCGGGAGACTACGAGCAGTACTTC. It translates to CASSPGAGDYEQYF.